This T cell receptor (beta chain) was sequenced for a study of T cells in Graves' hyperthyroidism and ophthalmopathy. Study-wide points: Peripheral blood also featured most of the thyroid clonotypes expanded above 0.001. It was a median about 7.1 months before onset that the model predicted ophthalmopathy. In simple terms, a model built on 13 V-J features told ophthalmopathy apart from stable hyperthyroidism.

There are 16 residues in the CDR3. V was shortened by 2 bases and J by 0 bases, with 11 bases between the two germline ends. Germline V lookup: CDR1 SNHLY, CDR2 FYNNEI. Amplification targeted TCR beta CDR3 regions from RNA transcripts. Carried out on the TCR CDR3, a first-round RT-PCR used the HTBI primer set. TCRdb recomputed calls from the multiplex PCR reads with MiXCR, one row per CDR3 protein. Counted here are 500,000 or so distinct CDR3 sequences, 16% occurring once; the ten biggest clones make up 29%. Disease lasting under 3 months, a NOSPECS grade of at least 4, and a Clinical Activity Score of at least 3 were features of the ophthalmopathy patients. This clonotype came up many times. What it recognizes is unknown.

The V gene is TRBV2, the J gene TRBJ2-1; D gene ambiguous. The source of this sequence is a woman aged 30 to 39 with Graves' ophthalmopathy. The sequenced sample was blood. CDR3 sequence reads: CASSELSESSYNEQFF. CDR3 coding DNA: TGTGCCAGCAGTGAACTATCGGAGAGCTCCTACAATGAGCAGTTCTTC.